The TCR beta chain under discussion was sequenced for a study of radiotherapy plus CTLA-4 blockade in lung cancer. Study overall: Objective responses occurred in 15% to 20% of patients; approximately 33% had disease control.

A remark on this clone: Its antigen is not known.

With ipilimumab providing CTLA-4 blockade, focal radiation was administered to patients who had chemo-refractory metastatic non-small-cell lung cancer. Method: immunoSEQ multiplex PCR; TCRdb's copy keeps in-frame clones and lacks some. The sample shows 40,000 to 45,000 clones, roughly 70% of them seen only once. Findings and caveats of the study: Tumor-origin TCR clones grew in blood after radiotherapy plus ipilimumab. Response, reportedly, was best predicted by interferon-beta along with early blood T cell clone dynamics.

J gave up 0 bases and V 9 bases, and 6 bases lay outside the gene matches. There are 14 residues in the CDR3. Germline V CDR1 and CDR2: ENHRY, SYGVKD. Sequences were derived from peripheral blood, sampled from a patient treated with radiotherapy plus ipilimumab. The receptor comes from a human donor with non-small cell lung cancer who had stable disease on radiotherapy plus ipilimumab. The rearrangement joins TRBV10-3 to TRBJ1-1; 8 nucleotides align to TRBD1. The CDR3 nucleotides are TGTGCCATTGGACAGGGAGGGATGAACACTGAAGCTTTCTTT. Protein: CAIGQGGMNTEAFF.